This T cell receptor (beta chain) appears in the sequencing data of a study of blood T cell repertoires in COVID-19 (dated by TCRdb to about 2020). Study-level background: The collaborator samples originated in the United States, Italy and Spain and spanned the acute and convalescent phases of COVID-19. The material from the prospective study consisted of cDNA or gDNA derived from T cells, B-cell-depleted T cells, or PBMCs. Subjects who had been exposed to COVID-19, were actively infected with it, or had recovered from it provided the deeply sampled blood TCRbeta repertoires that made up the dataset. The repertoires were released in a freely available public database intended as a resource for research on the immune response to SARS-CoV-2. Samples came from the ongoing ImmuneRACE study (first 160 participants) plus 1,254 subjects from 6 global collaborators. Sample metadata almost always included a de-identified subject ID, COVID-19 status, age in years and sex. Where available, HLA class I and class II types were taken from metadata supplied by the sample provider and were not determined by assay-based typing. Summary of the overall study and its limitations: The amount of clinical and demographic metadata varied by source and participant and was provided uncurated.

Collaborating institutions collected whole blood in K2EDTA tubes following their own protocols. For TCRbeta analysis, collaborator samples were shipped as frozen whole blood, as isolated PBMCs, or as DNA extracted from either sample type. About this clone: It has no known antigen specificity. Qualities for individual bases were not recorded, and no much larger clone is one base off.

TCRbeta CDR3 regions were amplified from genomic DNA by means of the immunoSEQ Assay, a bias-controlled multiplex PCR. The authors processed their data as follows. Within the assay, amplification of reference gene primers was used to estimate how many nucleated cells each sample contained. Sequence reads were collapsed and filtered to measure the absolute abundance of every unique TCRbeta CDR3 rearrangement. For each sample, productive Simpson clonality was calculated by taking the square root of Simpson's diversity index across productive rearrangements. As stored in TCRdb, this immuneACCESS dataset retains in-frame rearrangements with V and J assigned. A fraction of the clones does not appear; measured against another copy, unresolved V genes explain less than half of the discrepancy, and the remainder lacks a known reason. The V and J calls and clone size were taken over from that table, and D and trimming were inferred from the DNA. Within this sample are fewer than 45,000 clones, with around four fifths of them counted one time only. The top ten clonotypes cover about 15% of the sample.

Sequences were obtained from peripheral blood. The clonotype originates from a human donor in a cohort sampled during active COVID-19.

The DNA sequence follows: TGTGCCAGCAGCCGCGACAGGGGTCCCGAGGGGCAGCCCCAGCATTTT. This encodes CASSRDRGPEGQPQHF. Recombination joined TRBV6-2 or TRBV6-3 with TRBJ1-5; 8 bases in between match TRBD1. Reading the germline V gene gives CDR1 MNHEY and CDR2 SVGEGT. Spanning cysteine to phenylalanine, the CDR3 consists of 16 amino acids. Of all the DNA, just the CDR3 is kept, 48 bases in frame from base 1. Relative to germline, V is missing 6 bases and J is missing 7 bases, with 14 bases of the junction outside any gene match.